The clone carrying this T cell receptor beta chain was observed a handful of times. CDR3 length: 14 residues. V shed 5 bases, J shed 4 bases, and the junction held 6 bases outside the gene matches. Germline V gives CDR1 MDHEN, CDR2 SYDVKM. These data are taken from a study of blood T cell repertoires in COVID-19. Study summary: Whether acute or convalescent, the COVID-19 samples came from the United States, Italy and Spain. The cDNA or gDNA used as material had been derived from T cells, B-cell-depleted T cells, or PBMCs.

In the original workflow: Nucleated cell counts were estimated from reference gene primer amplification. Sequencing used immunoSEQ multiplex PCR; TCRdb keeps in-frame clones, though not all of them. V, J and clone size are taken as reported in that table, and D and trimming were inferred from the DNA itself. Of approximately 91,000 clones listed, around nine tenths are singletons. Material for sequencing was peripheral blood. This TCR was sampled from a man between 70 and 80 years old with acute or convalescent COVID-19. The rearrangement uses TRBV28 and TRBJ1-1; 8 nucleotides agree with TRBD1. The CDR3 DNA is TGTGCCAGCAGTACGTACAGGGGGGGCACTGAAGCTTTCTTT. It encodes CASSTYRGGTEAFF.